This note documents a single TCR beta chain sequence. Its matching antigen is unknown. The record originates from a study of cytomegalovirus exposure and HLA in healthy donors. Study results and caveats: A reported reduction in N-insertions relative to the roughly 700-donor mean was seen in an Asian-associated ancestry cluster in a later analysis.

PCR was performed using 60 Vbeta and 13 Jbeta primers. Sequencing was performed with immunoSEQ multiplex PCR; in TCRdb, only in-frame clones are kept and a portion is missing. The sample has approximately 140,000 clones, about 80% seen once. CDR3 size: 17 residues. Germline V CDR1 and CDR2: SGHAT, FQNNGV. Germline trimming cut 8 bases from V and 5 bases from J; bases unmatched to any gene: 10. Material for sequencing was PBMCs. The chain combines TRBV11-2 with TRBJ2-1, with 15 bases matching TRBD2. The clonotype was recovered from a boy aged 2 to 10 in good health and CMV-seronegative. Written as DNA, the CDR3 is TGTGCCAGCGCAAAGGGACTAGCGGGAGGCGTTAACAATGAGCAGTTCTTC. The encoded protein is CASAKGLAGGVNNEQFF.